The text below deals with one T cell receptor (beta chain). This CDR3 spans 15 amino acids. Germline values: CDR1 MNHEY, CDR2 SVGAGI. V was pared by 3 bases and J by 8 bases, with 7 bases of the junction left unmatched. The data originate from a study of blood T cell repertoires in COVID-19. On the study more broadly: The United States, Italy and Spain supplied acute and convalescent COVID-19 samples. PBMCs, B-cell-depleted T cells, or T cells provided the cDNA or gDNA that made up the material.

How the authors handled the data: Scientists estimated how many nucleated cells there were by amplifying reference gene primers. Measured with immunoSEQ multiplex PCR; TCRdb has only the in-frame clones, and not every one. The V and J calls and the clone size are those of that table, but D and trimming were determined from the DNA. The table lists roughly 120,000 clones, about 85% of them singletons, with about 3.3% in the top ten. Sequencing input: peripheral blood. The chain is built from TRBV6-5 and TRBJ1-2; the match to TRBD1 covers 12 bases. This TCR was recovered from a woman older than 75 with COVID-19, enrolled during active disease. The CDR3 sequence is CASSYRDRGRGGYTF. The DNA for the CDR3 is TGTGCCAGCAGTTATCGGGACAGGGGGCGCGGCGGCTACACCTTC.